Given below is one TCR beta chain in context. Method: immunoSEQ multiplex PCR; TCRdb's copy keeps in-frame clones and lacks some. Of about 200,000 clones listed, 80% to 85% were seen once; the top ten hold 7.5%. These data come from a study of blood T cell repertoires in COVID-19. V lost 3 bases to trimming and J lost 5 bases; unmatched junction nucleotides: 9. Germline V lookup: CDR1 LGHDT, CDR2 YNNKEL (reference sequence). The CDR3 totals 15 residues. Living in under 30 US areas, the participants were between 18 and 89 years of age. Sequenced input: PBMCs or T cells enriched from blood (not recorded which). The J gene is TRBJ1-2, the V gene TRBV3-1 (or the pseudogene TRBV3-2), with 7 bases identical to TRBD1. This TCR was sampled from a man aged 35 to 55 who had recovered from COVID-19. This CDR3 is CASSHHDRVQYGYTF. The CDR3 nucleotides are TGTGCCAGCAGCCATCACGACAGGGTACAGTATGGCTACACCTTC.